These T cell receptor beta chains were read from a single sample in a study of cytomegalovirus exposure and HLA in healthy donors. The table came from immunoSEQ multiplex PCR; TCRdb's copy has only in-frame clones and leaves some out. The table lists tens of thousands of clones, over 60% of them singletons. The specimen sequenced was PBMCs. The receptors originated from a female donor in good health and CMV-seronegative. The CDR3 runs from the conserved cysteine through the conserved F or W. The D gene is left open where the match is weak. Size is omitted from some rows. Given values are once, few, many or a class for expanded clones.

DNA: TGTGCCAGCAGCTCACAACAGGGTCGGCTTTACGAGCAGTACTTC
CDR3: CASSSQQGRLYEQYF
D: NA
V: TRBV7-6
size: NA
length: 15
J: TRBJ2-7

DNA: TGTGCCAGCAGCTTGGGAGTGCTACCCTTGGCTAATGAAAAACTGTTTTTT
CDR3: CASSLGVLPLANEKLFF
D: NA
V: TRBV5-5
size: NA
length: 17
J: TRBJ1-4

DNA: TGTGCCAGCAGCTTAATCAGCGCAGGGGTACGGGGCTACACCTTC
CDR3: CASSLISAGVRGYTF
D: NA
V: TRBV13
size: NA
length: 15
J: TRBJ1-2

DNA: TGTGCCAGCAGTAGAGGACAGGGGACGTTCAATCAGCCCCAGCATTTT
CDR3: CASSRGQGTFNQPQHF
D: TRBD1
V: TRBV28
size: once
length: 16
J: TRBJ1-5

DNA: TGTGCCAGCAGTTTGAACTTGAACTACGAGCAGTACTTC
CDR3: CASSLNLNYEQYF
D: NA
V: TRBV28
size: NA
length: 13
J: TRBJ2-7

DNA: TGTGCCAGCAGCCTCGGCGGGGGGGCTTACGAGCAGTACTTC
CDR3: CASSLGGGAYEQYF
D: TRBD2
V: TRBV7-3
size: NA
length: 14
J: TRBJ2-7

DNA: TGTGCCAGCTGCCGGGACAGACGCGAAAAACTGTTTTTT
CDR3: CASCRDRREKLFF
D: TRBD1
V: TRBV6-5
size: NA
length: 13
J: TRBJ1-4

DNA: TGCAGTGTTACCCTACAGTATGGCTACACCTTC
CDR3: CSVTLQYGYTF
D: NA
V: TRBV20-1
size: NA
length: 11
J: TRBJ1-2

DNA: TGTGCCAGCAGTTACAGGGACAATGAGCAGTTCTTC
CDR3: CASSYRDNEQFF
D: NA
V: TRBV28
size: NA
length: 12
J: TRBJ2-1

DNA: TGTGCCAGCAGTCCACCGACAGGTTTCTCCTACAATGAGCAGTTCTTC
CDR3: CASSPPTGFSYNEQFF
D: NA
V: TRBV27
size: NA
length: 16
J: TRBJ2-1

DNA: TGCAGCGTTGAAGTAGAACAGAATCAGCCCCAGCATTTT
CDR3: CSVEVEQNQPQHF
D: NA
V: TRBV29-1
size: NA
length: 13
J: TRBJ1-5

DNA: TGTGCCAGCAGCGGGGTGGCGGAGACCCAGTACTTC
CDR3: CASSGVAETQYF
D: NA
V: TRBV2
size: NA
length: 12
J: TRBJ2-5

DNA: TGTGCCAGCTCACCGACAGGCGGATCCCGCGAAGAGACCCAGTACTTC
CDR3: CASSPTGGSREETQYF
D: NA
V: TRBV18
size: once
length: 16
J: TRBJ2-5

DNA: TGTGCCAGCAGCTTAGGGCTAGCGGGGGGCGAGCAGTACTTC
CDR3: CASSLGLAGGEQYF
D: TRBD2
V: TRBV11-2
size: NA
length: 14
J: TRBJ2-7

DNA: TGTGCCAGCAGCGTAGACAACGCGGGAGGGAACACTGAAGCTTTCTTT
CDR3: CASSVDNAGGNTEAFF
D: NA
V: TRBV9
size: few
length: 16
J: TRBJ1-1

DNA: TGTGCCAGTAGTATAGATACAGGTACTGAAGCTTTCTTT
CDR3: CASSIDTGTEAFF
D: NA
V: TRBV19
size: few
length: 13
J: TRBJ1-1

DNA: TGTGCCAGCAGCGGACAGGGTTCGTCGTACAATGAGCAGTTCTTC
CDR3: CASSGQGSSYNEQFF
D: TRBD1
V: TRBV9
size: NA
length: 15
J: TRBJ2-1

DNA: TGTGCCAGCAGTTACGCAGGTAGCGGGGAGGCAGATACGCAGTATTTT
CDR3: CASSYAGSGEADTQYF
D: TRBD2
V: TRBV6-5
size: NA
length: 16
J: TRBJ2-3

DNA: TGTGCCAGCAAAAGACCGGGACAGACCTCCTACGAGCAGTACTTC
CDR3: CASKRPGQTSYEQYF
D: TRBD1
V: TRBV28
size: NA
length: 15
J: TRBJ2-7

DNA: TGTGCCAGCAGTGAAGGGGGGACAGGGCTGAACTATGGCTACACCTTC
CDR3: CASSEGGTGLNYGYTF
D: TRBD1
V: TRBV6-1
size: few
length: 16
J: TRBJ1-2

DNA: TGTGCCAGCAAGTTAAGTCTAGCGGGCTACAATGAGCAGTTCTTC
CDR3: CASKLSLAGYNEQFF
D: TRBD2
V: TRBV7-8
size: NA
length: 15
J: TRBJ2-1

DNA: TGTGCCAGCAGCTTGGGACTAGCGGGGGCCCTAACCGGGGAGCTGTTTTTT
CDR3: CASSLGLAGALTGELFF
D: TRBD2
V: TRBV5-6
size: few
length: 17
J: TRBJ2-2

DNA: TGTGCCAGCGACCGGGACAGATCCTACGAGCAGTACTTC
CDR3: CASDRDRSYEQYF
D: TRBD1
V: TRBV6-1
size: NA
length: 13
J: TRBJ2-7

DNA: TGTGCCAGCAGCCGGACAGGGGGCTACGAGCAGTACTTC
CDR3: CASSRTGGYEQYF
D: TRBD1
V: TRBV7-3
size: NA
length: 13
J: TRBJ2-7

DNA: TGTGCCAGCAGCGTAAAAACCGAGGGCCGCAACGAGCAGTACTTC
CDR3: CASSVKTEGRNEQYF
D: NA
V: TRBV9
size: NA
length: 15
J: TRBJ2-7

DNA: TGTGCCTGGAGTGTACGTCCCATTCGAGCGTCTGGGGCCAACGTCCTGACTTTC
CDR3: CAWSVRPIRASGANVLTF
D: NA
V: TRBV30
size: NA
length: 18
J: TRBJ2-6

DNA: TGTGCCAGCGGACAACTAGCGCCTAATTACAATGAGCAGTTCTTC
CDR3: CASGQLAPNYNEQFF
D: TRBD2
V: TRBV2
size: few
length: 15
J: TRBJ2-1

DNA: TGTGCCAGCAGGGACAGGGGTGACGAGCAGTACTTC
CDR3: CASRDRGDEQYF
D: TRBD1
V: TRBV5-4
size: NA
length: 12
J: TRBJ2-7

DNA: TGTGCCAGTGAACAGACGTCGCAGGGATTCTCGAACACTGAAGCTTTCTTT
CDR3: CASEQTSQGFSNTEAFF
D: NA
V: TRBV19
size: few
length: 17
J: TRBJ1-1

DNA: TGCGCCAGCAGCCAAGACCGTCAGGGGGGCACAGATACGCAGTATTTT
CDR3: CASSQDRQGGTDTQYF
D: TRBD1
V: TRBV4-1
size: NA
length: 16
J: TRBJ2-3

DNA: TGCGCCAGCAGCCCTTCGGGGGGCACTGAAGCTTTCTTT
CDR3: CASSPSGGTEAFF
D: NA
V: TRBV5-1
size: NA
length: 13
J: TRBJ1-1

DNA: TGTGCCAGCAGTGCACCGGGACTAGCGGGACTTGAGCAGTTCTTC
CDR3: CASSAPGLAGLEQFF
D: TRBD2
V: TRBV6-1
size: NA
length: 15
J: TRBJ2-1